The 27 T cell receptor beta chains given below trace back to one sample, sequenced in a study of shared clonotypes between healthy human individuals. TCRdb keeps only in-frame clones here, not all; method: immunoSEQ multiplex PCR. The sample contains more than 150,000 clones, just under 95% of which appear only once. Material for sequencing was naive CD4+ T cells sorted from blood. As to subset: CD45RA+ positively selected. The receptors shown here come from a woman aged 30 to 39 in good health.

The rearrangement uses TRBV11-2 and TRBJ2-7; D may be TRBD2 (6 bases). Trimming took 0 bases from V and 2 from J, leaving 11 bases between them. Germline V CDR1 and CDR2: SGHAT, FQNNGV. The CDR3 extends over 15 amino acids. In DNA form, the CDR3 reads TGTGCCAGCAGCTTAGAGGGCGGAGGGGCCTACGAGCAGTACTTC. Encoded protein: CASSLEGGGAYEQYF.

The V and J genes are TRBV29-1 and TRBJ1-1; D possibly corresponds to TRBD1 (6 bases). Germline CDR1 is SQVTM and CDR2 is ANQGSEA. This CDR3 is built from 15 residues. Trimming cost V 0 bases and J 0 bases, with 11 bases left between them. CDR3 coding DNA: TGCAGCGTTGAAGATCTAGGGGGTTTGAACACTGAAGCTTTCTTT. Its protein is CSVEDLGGLNTEAFF.

The rearrangement links TRBV5-8 to TRBJ2-1; 9 nucleotides align to TRBD1. CDR3 length equals 15 residues. Looked up from germline, CDR1 is SGHTS and CDR2 is YDEGEE. J lost 6 bases, V lost 1 base, and 5 bases had no gene match. The CDR3 loop is CASSLPRTGVNEQFF. The CDR3 DNA reads as TGTGCCAGCAGCTTGCCGCGGACAGGGGTCAATGAGCAGTTCTTC.

The chain uses TRBV10-3 and TRBJ2-3; maybe TRBD2 (5 bases). CDR1 and CDR2 from the germline V gene are ENHRY and SYGVKD. This CDR3 has 14 amino acids. Trimming took off 4 bases at V and 4 bases at J, with 12 bases between the two ends. DNA of the CDR3: TGTGCCATCAGTGTTGGAGGAGGTGCAGATACGCAGTATTTT. Translating it yields CAISVGGGADTQYF.

The chain recombines TRBV5-8 with TRBJ1-5, with D uncertain. Germline V CDR1 and CDR2: SGHTS, YDEGEE. This CDR3 comprises 17 residues. Between the trimmed V and J ends, which lost 1 base and 2 bases, there was a span of 16 bases. Here the CDR3 reads CASSLFGGRTGNQPQHF. CDR3 coding DNA: TGTGCCAGCAGCTTGTTTGGAGGGAGAACGGGCAATCAGCCCCAGCATTTT.

This clone was detected only once. The genes are TRBV5-6 and TRBJ1-2, with D uncertain. The V end lost 3 bases, the J end lost 4 bases, and 13 bases lay between the germline ends. Per germline, CDR1 SGHDT and CDR2 YYEEEE. This CDR3 is built from 14 residues. The CDR3 is CASSSRGRGYGYTF. CDR3 DNA: TGTGCCAGCAGCTCAAGAGGGCGAGGCTATGGCTACACCTTC.

Only a few counts were recorded for this clone. The chain is built from TRBV28 and TRBJ1-3, with D unclear. CDR3 length: 12 amino acids. V lost 3 bases and J lost 8, with 8 bases in between. Germline values: CDR1 MDHEN, CDR2 SYDVKM. The CDR3 loop reads CASSLGVDTIYF. CDR3 DNA sequence: TGTGCCAGCAGTTTGGGCGTGGACACCATATATTTT.

The chain combines TRBV27 with TRBJ1-2; 9 bases are a match to TRBD1. Germline V gene sequence: CDR1 MNHEY, CDR2 SMNVEV (reference sequence). The CDR3 sequence is 14 residues long. V lost 6 bases to trimming and J lost 7 bases; unmatched junction nucleotides: 9. The CDR3 region has the DNA TGTGCCAGCAGCATGGGAGGGACAGGGATTGGCTACACCTTC. This codes for CASSMGGTGIGYTF.

The V call is TRBV5-1, the J call TRBJ1-5, with 7 nucleotides matching TRBD1. Trimming cost V 4 bases and J 1 base; bases outside gene matches: 5. The CDR3 length is 15 residues. Germline CDR1 and CDR2: SGHRS and YFSETQ. In DNA form, the CDR3 reads TGCGCCAGCAGCACTGGGGACAGCAGCAATCAGCCCCAGCATTTT. Its protein is CASSTGDSSNQPQHF.

V gene TRBV9 combines with J gene TRBJ2-3; perhaps TRBD2 as D (5 bases). The germline V gene encodes CDR1 SGDLS and CDR2 YYNGEE. Trimming removed 0 bases from V and 0 bases from J, with 14 bases in between. There are 17 residues in the CDR3. The DNA of the CDR3 is TGTGCCAGCAGCGTAGGCATTGAGGGTCTTAGCACAGATACGCAGTATTTT. Its translation is CASSVGIEGLSTDTQYF.

This sequence joins TRBV2 and TRBJ2-7; TRBD2 aligns across 9 bases. The germline gives CDR1 SNHLY, CDR2 FYNNEI. The CDR3 loop spans 15 amino acids. V was clipped by 6 bases and J by 7 bases; unmatched bases: 13. Here the CDR3 DNA reads TGTGCCAGCAGCGACGTGGGGACTAGCAGGGGTGAGCAGTACTTC. Translated: CASSDVGTSRGEQYF.

The chain uses TRBV5-8 and TRBJ1-5; D is ambiguous. There are 16 residues in the CDR3. The V gene lost 1 base and the J gene lost 7 bases, with 18 bases spanning the gap. Germline V gene data show CDR1 as SGHTS and CDR2 as YDEGEE. For the CDR3, the DNA is TGTGCCAGCAGCTTGCCACCCCGACACGGGGAGCAGCCCCAGCATTTT. It yields the protein CASSLPPRHGEQPQHF.

This sequence joins TRBV6-5 and TRBJ2-7; unclear D gene. The CDR3 extends over 13 amino acids. Germline CDR1 reads MNHEY; CDR2 reads SVGAGI. V was clipped by 5 bases and J by 3 bases, with 11 bases between them. The CDR3 is CASSNGPNYEQYF. The CDR3 DNA follows: TGTGCCAGCAGTAACGGACCCAACTACGAGCAGTACTTC.

This sequence joins TRBV9 and TRBJ2-6; 12 bases are shared with TRBD2. The V gene end was trimmed by 3 bases and the J gene end by 4 bases; junction bases not matched to a gene: 8. This CDR3 has 18 amino acids. Per the germline V gene, CDR1 is SGDLS and CDR2 is YYNGEE. This CDR3 reads CASSASSGRASGANVLTF. In DNA, the CDR3 is TGTGCCAGCAGCGCCTCTAGCGGGAGGGCCTCAGGGGCCAACGTCCTGACTTTC.

This rearrangement joins TRBV5-1 to TRBJ2-6; TRBD1 might be the D (5 bases). CDR1 and CDR2 from the germline V gene are SGHRS and YFSETQ. The length of the CDR3 is 17 residues. V lost 0 bases and J 0 bases, leaving 10 bases between the germline ends. This CDR3 reads CASSLVQGTSGANVLTF. CDR3 DNA: TGCGCCAGCAGCTTGGTGCAGGGCACCTCTGGGGCCAACGTCCTGACTTTC. The full variable domain, rest sourced from reference TRBV5-1 and TRBJ2-6, is KAGVTQTPRYLIKTRGQQVTLSCSPISGHRSVSWYQQTPGQGLQFLFEYFSETQRNKGNFPGRFSGRQFSNSRSEMNVSTLELGDSALYLCASSLVQGTSGANVLTFGAGSRLTVL.

Comment on this clone: The same CDR3 also results from other DNA sequences found in this sample. The V and J genes are TRBV5-1 and TRBJ2-3, with D tentatively TRBD2 (6 bases). The V end lost 4 bases, the J end lost 6 bases, and 9 bases lay between the germline ends. The CDR3 loop spans 12 amino acids. CDR1 is SGHRS and CDR2 is YFSETQ in the germline V gene. The CDR3 region is CASSLEGDTQYF. In nucleotides, the CDR3 is TGCGCCAGCAGCCTGGAGGGGGATACGCAGTATTTT.

The genes are TRBV28 and TRBJ1-1; D uncertain. Germline CDR1 MDHEN, CDR2 SYDVKM. Trimming removed 2 bases at V and 11 bases at J, with 12 bases between. The CDR3 contains 12 residues. The CDR3 nucleotides read TGTGCCAGCAGTTTAGATAGGGTCAACGCTTTCTTT. Its translation is CASSLDRVNAFF.

The gene calls are TRBV11-2 and TRBJ2-1; the D gene is possibly TRBD2 (5 bases). Germline V lookup: CDR1 SGHAT, CDR2 FQNNGV. V lost 8 bases and J lost 2, with 19 bases in between. The CDR3 totals 16 residues. The CDR3 sequence is CASGEGTTRTYNEQFF. CDR3 in DNA: TGTGCCAGCGGAGAGGGCACCACCAGGACCTACAATGAGCAGTTCTTC.

The chain combines TRBV4-1 with TRBJ1-5; D is undetermined. This CDR3 has 15 amino acids. CDR1 is MGHRA, CDR2 YSYEKL, per germline. Trimming took 0 bases from V and 5 from J, leaving 11 bases between them. This CDR3 is CASSQDFQVYQPQHF. CDR3 nucleotide sequence: TGCGCCAGCAGCCAAGATTTCCAGGTTTATCAGCCCCAGCATTTT.

The chain couples TRBV25-1 to TRBJ2-7; possible D gene TRBD1, 5 bases. Germline CDR1 and CDR2: MGHDK and SYGVNS. This CDR3 comprises 14 residues. V was trimmed by 2 bases and J by 2 bases, leaving 10 bases between them. CDR3 DNA: TGTGCCAGCAGTGAAAAGACAGAGACCTACGAGCAGTACTTC. Its translation: CASSEKTETYEQYF.

This chain links TRBV10-2 with TRBJ1-1; D uncertain. The V gene's germline CDR1 is WSHSY and CDR2 SAAADI. CDR3 size: 13 residues. Between the trimmed V and J ends, which lost 6 bases and 5 bases, there was a span of 13 bases. The CDR3 is CASSDSGITEAFF. The CDR3 bases are TGCGCCAGCAGCGATTCGGGGATTACTGAAGCTTTCTTT.

The genes are TRBV7-9 and TRBJ2-5; 8 positions match TRBD1. TRBJ2-7 matches the DNA end more closely, so the J call is doubtful. The germline CDR1 and CDR2 sequences are SEHNR and FQNEAQ (reference sequence). This CDR3 comprises 15 residues. In DNA form, the CDR3 reads TGTGCCAGCAGCTCCTCCGGGACAGGTTCCTACGAGCAGTACTTC. Translating gives CASSSSGTGSYEQYF.

The chain joins TRBV28 to TRBJ1-5; D unclear. Germline values: CDR1 MDHEN, CDR2 SYDVKM. The CDR3 totals 16 residues. V was trimmed by 5 bases and J by 1 base, leaving 15 bases between them. In nucleotides, the CDR3 is TGTGCCAGCAGTCGAAGCTCCCGAGGCAGCAATCAGCCCCAGCATTTT. Translated: CASSRSSRGSNQPQHF.

A few counts support this clone. Additional DNA sequences in this sample encode the identical CDR3. The chain couples TRBV29-1 to TRBJ1-2, with D uncertain. This CDR3 is 12 amino acids long. V lost 1 base, J lost 8 bases, and 11 bases lay in between. Germline values: CDR1 SQVTM, CDR2 ANQGSEA. The CDR3, as DNA: TGCAGCGTTGAAGTGGGTGGAGGCGGCTACACCTTC. It translates to CSVEVGGGGYTF.

The chain recombines TRBV28 with TRBJ2-5, with TRBD2 matching 7 bases. Judging by the DNA end, TRBJ2-7 fits better; the J call may be wrong. The CDR3 length is 12 residues. Per the germline V gene, CDR1 is MDHEN and CDR2 is SYDVKM. The CDR3 reads CASTSGSYEQYF. CDR3 bases: TGTGCCAGCACTAGCGGCTCCTACGAGCAGTACTTC.

The chain employs TRBV5-4 and TRBJ2-7; TRBD2 agrees at 7 bases. The CDR3 consists of 13 residues. With 4 bases clipped from V and 6 bases from J, the junction kept 7 bases outside the gene matches. Germline CDR1 is SGHNT and CDR2 is YYREEE (reference sequence). In DNA form, the CDR3 reads TGTGCCAGCAGCCTTCGGACTAGTATCGAGCAGTACTTC. Its translation: CASSLRTSIEQYF.

This clone has only one observation. V usage is TRBV19 and J usage is TRBJ1-1; D is unclear. Germline V gene lookup returns CDR1 LNHDA and CDR2 SQIVND (reference sequence). CDR3 length equals 14 residues. Trimming removed 1 base from V and 5 bases from J, with 11 bases in between. CDR3 sequence reads: CASSIGVEETEAFF. CDR3 in DNA: TGTGCCAGTAGTATAGGGGTAGAGGAAACTGAAGCTTTCTTT.